This is a list of T cell receptor beta chains from one sample in a study of T-cell reconstitution after alpha-beta-depleted transplantation in children. From the PCR reads, TCRdb called clonotypes with MiXCR, one entry per CDR3 protein. Among roughly 220,000 distinct CDR3 sequences listed, 7.5% to 10% were seen once. Sequenced here: PBMCs from the stem cell graft donor, sampled from the stem cell graft. The receptors originated from a human donor who donated a stem cell graft to a child with SCID. Both conserved end residues are part of each CDR3.

TRBV24-1	TRBJ2-3	CATSASAVTDTQYF
TRBV7-2	TRBJ2-5	CASSPLAQKETQYF
TRBV3-1	TRBJ2-7	CASSHLVRDYEQYF
TRBV25-1	TRBJ2-5	CASSEGHKRQTQYF
TRBV6-2/TRBV6-3	TRBJ2-2	CASSYEGVTGELFF
TRBV15	TRBJ2-3	CATSGTRGAEDTSTDTQYF
TRBV7-6	TRBJ2-3	CASSRQIGDTQYF
TRBV12-3/TRBV12-4	TRBJ2-1	CASSYAPGLPYNEQFF
TRBV11-2	TRBJ1-1	CASNKGENTEAFF
TRBV20-1	TRBJ1-2	CSARDWGTGVSYGYTF
TRBV30	TRBJ1-1	CAWTDRGRTEAFF
TRBV4-1	TRBJ2-7	CASSQPGVYEQYF
TRBV7-2	TRBJ1-4	CASSPYIATNEKLFF
TRBV20-1	TRBJ2-7	CSARGAYEQYF
TRBV3-1	TRBJ1-2	CASSQVSRVGYTF
TRBV6-1	TRBJ1-6	CASSKGPEQNSPLHF
TRBV4-2	TRBJ2-3	CASSQWHTPTDTQYF
TRBV12-3/TRBV12-4	TRBJ2-3	CASSFRFGATDTQYF
TRBV20-1	TRBJ2-1	CSARGPPHRGSHNEQFF
TRBV7-9	TRBJ2-7	CASSLSHEQYF
TRBV6-5	TRBJ2-5	CASSYSSGAQETQYF
TRBV6-5	TRBJ2-7	CASSYSQGSYEQYF
TRBV20-1	TRBJ1-6	CSATTGGAVDSPLHF
TRBV7-9	TRBJ2-2	CASSLTALVGTGELFF
TRBV7-9	TRBJ1-2	CASSLGGGGYTF
TRBV5-6	TRBJ2-3	CASSLGLREWRPSTDTQYF
TRBV5-1	TRBJ1-5	CASSEGGGYQPQHF
TRBV19	TRBJ1-1	CASIGQGSARGTEAFF
TRBV5-1	TRBJ2-2	CASSLGSGGHANTGELFF
TRBV2	TRBJ2-1	CASSPGGSYNEQFF
TRBV18	TRBJ2-3	CASSPPSATDTQYF
TRBV20-1	TRBJ1-5	CSARGFQEGQGHQPQHF